The clone carrying this TCR beta chain has more than one count but fewer than ten. This specimen comes from a study of identical twins. CDR1 is KGHDR and CDR2 is SFDVKD in the germline V gene. The CDR3 sequence is 15 residues long. V was shortened by 7 bases and J by 1 base, with 16 bases between the two germline ends. TCRdb re-analysed the 5' RACE reads in MiXCR, keeping a single row per CDR3 protein. The sample has hundreds of thousands of distinct CDR3 sequences; 8% to 9.5% are singletons. These same records also appear under a second study, on yellow fever vaccine responses in identical twins. That paper states: Vaccine-induced T cell responses in twins were reportedly observed to appear partly convergent, partly personalized.

This chain links TRBV24-1 with TRBJ2-7, with D hard to call. The sample comprised CD8+ T cells sorted from blood. This receptor was taken from a woman under 30 in good health. The CDR3 is CATRRGRARSYEQYF. The CDR3 DNA sequence: TGTGCCACCAGAAGAGGACGGGCTAGGTCCTACGAGCAGTACTTC.